Each of the 31 T cell receptor beta chains below was sequenced from the same sample in a study of T cells after posttransplantation cyclophosphamide (TCRdb year 2016). The library was made by the immunoSEQ multiplex PCR assay. In TCRdb, the immuneACCESS table is reduced to in-frame sequences with V and J assigned. These tables do not hold every clone; where another copy was compared, an unresolved V gene accounts for under half, and the others remain unexplained. This sample is represented by approximately 31,000 clones, with no singletons among them. The ten largest clonotypes hold around 5% of the sample. Sequenced: PBMCs. The receptor source for this set is a woman in her 30s in good health and a related stem cell transplant donor.

This clone was seen ten or more times. The V gene is TRBV5-1, the J gene TRBJ1-6; no clear D. The CDR3 spans 17 residues. Germline V lookup: CDR1 SGHRS, CDR2 YFSETQ. Between the trimmed V and J ends, which lost 1 base and 3 bases, there was a span of 14 bases. CDR3 sequence: CASSLHTMSGYNSPLHF. The CDR3 DNA reads TGCGCCAGCAGCTTGCATACCATGAGCGGCTATAATTCACCCCTCCACTTT.

This clone was counted at least ten times. The V and J genes are TRBV7-2 and TRBJ2-6; 8 nucleotides line up with TRBD1. From germline, CDR1 is SGHTA and CDR2 FQGNSA. The CDR3 runs 15 residues. V dropped 4 bases and J dropped 2; count of bases not matched to a gene: 1. CDR3 in amino acids: CASSSDRAGANVLTF. CDR3 nucleotide sequence: TGTGCCAGCAGCTCGGACAGGGCTGGGGCCAACGTCCTGACTTTC.

This clone was seen repeatedly, ten times or more. This rearrangement joins TRBV6-2 or TRBV6-3 to TRBJ2-6; 7 nucleotides match TRBD1. The ends lost 2 bases at V and 3 bases at J; junction bases unmatched: 1. The CDR3 runs to 15 residues. Germline V gives CDR1 MNHEY, CDR2 SVGEGT. This CDR3 is CASSYTGDGANVLTF. CDR3 sequence (DNA): TGTGCCAGCAGTTACACAGGGGATGGGGCCAACGTCCTGACTTTC.

This chain links TRBV7-8 with TRBJ1-2; 7 nucleotides align to TRBD1. V shed 5 bases, J shed 2 bases, and the junction held 5 bases outside the gene matches. The CDR3 sequence is 14 residues long. Germline V CDR1 and CDR2: SGHVS, FQNEAQ. In DNA, the CDR3 is TGTGCCAGCAGCCCGACAGGGACGAACTATGGCTACACCTTC. It is translated as CASSPTGTNYGYTF. The variable domain in full, with the rest retrieved from reference TRBV7-8 and TRBJ1-2, is GAGVSQSPRYKVAKRGQDVALRCDPISGHVSLFWYQQALGQGPEFLTYFQNEAQLDKSGLPSDRFFAERPEGSVSTLKIQRTQQEDSAVYLCASSPTGTNYGYTFGSGTRLTVV.

This clone was found many times. This chain links TRBV14 with TRBJ2-7; D ambiguous. This CDR3 region has 13 residues. The V and J ends lost 4 bases and 0 bases respectively, with 7 bases between them. CDR1 and CDR2 from the germline V gene are SGHDN and FVKESK. The CDR3 spells CASSRRISYEQYF. The CDR3 DNA sequence: TGTGCCAGCAGCCGGCGGATCTCCTACGAGCAGTACTTC.

This clone was observed many times. At one end the junction does not follow the germline gene, possibly because of a read error. The chain couples TRBV18 to TRBJ1-2; a possible D gene is TRBD1 (6 bases). The CDR3 totals 13 residues. Germline assignment: CDR1 KGHSH and CDR2 LQKENI. The CDR3 DNA reads TGTGCCAGCTCCCCACCAGGGGTTGAGGGCTACACCTTC. Protein: CASSPPGVEGYTF. The full variable domain, completed using reference TRBV18 and TRBJ1-2, is NAGVMQNPRHLVRRRGQEARLRCSPMKGHSHVYWYRQLPEEGLKFMVYLQKENIIDESGMPKERFSAEFPKEGPSILRIQQVVRGDSAAYFCASSPPGVEGYTFGSGTRLTVV.

This rearrangement joins TRBV11-2 to TRBJ2-2, with D tentatively TRBD2 (6 bases). V lost 7 bases and J lost 2, with 11 bases in between. Germline CDR1 SGHAT, CDR2 FQNNGV. The CDR3 has 14 residues. CDR3 coding DNA: TGTGCCAGCATCCGGGGGATTAACACCGGGGAGCTGTTTTTT. Translated, it gives CASIRGINTGELFF. Complete variable domain (other parts from reference TRBV11-2 and TRBJ2-2): EAGVAQSPRYKIIEKRQSVAFWCNPISGHATLYWYQQILGQGPKLLIQFQNNGVVDDSQLPKDRFSAERLKGVDSTLKIQPAKLEDSAVYLCASIRGINTGELFFGEGSRLTVL.

This clone was found a few times. This sequence joins TRBV19 and TRBJ2-3; TRBD1 matches at 8 bases. The CDR3 covers 14 residues. Trimming took 5 bases from V and 3 from J; bases not matched to a gene: 4. Germline V gene sequence: CDR1 LNHDA, CDR2 SQIVND (reference sequence). The DNA of the CDR3 is TGTGCCAGTAGTTCCCAGGGGGCGACAGATACGCAGTATTTT. It yields the protein CASSSQGATDTQYF.

This clone was counted at least ten times. The J gene is TRBJ2-7, the V gene TRBV28; 9 bases match TRBD1. Germline V lookup: CDR1 MDHEN, CDR2 SYDVKM. Germline trimming cut 6 bases from V and 1 base from J; bases unmatched to any gene: 10. The CDR3 contains 16 residues. The CDR3 loop is CASSPRRQGESYEQYF. The CDR3 DNA reads as TGTGCCAGCAGCCCTAGAAGACAGGGGGAATCCTACGAGCAGTACTTC.

The V call is TRBV12-3 or TRBV12-4, the J call TRBJ2-5; 10 bases fit TRBD1. The CDR3 loop spans 15 amino acids. J lost 5 bases, V lost 3 bases, and 6 bases had no gene match. The CDR3 sequence: CASSFGTGDSETQYF. DNA of the CDR3: TGTGCCAGCAGTTTCGGGACAGGGGATTCGGAGACCCAGTACTTC.

This clone was recorded many times. The CDR3 DNA reads as TGTGCCAGCAGTTTACAGGGGAAAAATGAAAAACTGTTTTTT. Amino acid sequence: CASSLQGKNEKLFF. V is TRBV6-6 and J is TRBJ1-4, with 7 bases identical to TRBD1. V lost 4 bases and J lost 5; bases outside the gene matches: 4. Germline V gene lookup returns CDR1 MNHNY and CDR2 SVGAGI (reference sequence). The CDR3 loop spans 14 amino acids.

This clone was picked up a small number of times. This chain connects TRBV7-3 to TRBJ1-1; tentative D call: TRBD1 (5 bases). The germline CDR1 and CDR2 sequences are SGHTA and FQGTGA. Trimming cost V 0 bases and J 1 base, with 18 bases left between them. This CDR3 comprises 18 residues. CDR3 sequence (DNA): TGTGCCAGCAGCTTAACCGGGGGGGGACCCCCGCGGAACACTGAAGCTTTCTTT. Protein sequence: CASSLTGGGPPRNTEAFF.

This chain uses TRBV2 with TRBJ2-3, with 10 bases lining up with TRBD2. Germline V gives CDR1 SNHLY, CDR2 FYNNEI. This CDR3 contains 15 residues. V dropped 7 bases and J dropped 2; count of bases not matched to a gene: 6. The CDR3 DNA sequence: TGTGCCAGCACCAGGACTAGCGGAAACACAGATACGCAGTATTTT. Its protein product is CASTRTSGNTDTQYF.

This clone was detected many times. This chain uses TRBV28 with TRBJ1-1, with 9 bases that match TRBD1. The CDR3 sequence is 14 residues long. CDR1 and CDR2 from the germline V gene are MDHEN and SYDVKM. V dropped 4 bases and J dropped 4; count of bases not matched to a gene: 4. CDR3 sequence (DNA): TGTGCCAGCAGTTCCCCACAGGGGGCCACTGAAGCTTTCTTT. Its protein is CASSSPQGATEAFF.

The J gene is TRBJ2-3, the V gene TRBV7-2; D possibly corresponds to TRBD1 (6 bases). CDR1 is SGHTA, CDR2 FQGNSA, per germline. The CDR3 is 18 residues long. V was shortened by 3 bases and J by 3 bases, with 22 bases between the two germline ends. The CDR3 DNA follows: TGTGCCAGCAGCTTTTCGGTCTTTGGCAGGGGACGTACAGATACGCAGTATTTT. This sequence encodes CASSFSVFGRGRTDTQYF.

The J gene is TRBJ2-5, the V gene TRBV12-3 or TRBV12-4, with 8 bases lining up with TRBD2. The V and J ends lost 4 bases and 4 bases, in that order; junction bases with no gene match: 5. The length of the CDR3 is 14 residues. As DNA, the CDR3 is TGTGCCAGCAGTTCCTGGACTAGCACAGAGACCCAGTACTTC. Its translation: CASSSWTSTETQYF.

This clone appeared a few times. The chain joins TRBV4-3 to TRBJ1-6, with a tentative D call TRBD1 (5 bases). Germline assignment: CDR1 LGHNA and CDR2 YSLEER. This CDR3 is built from 17 residues. Trimming removed 1 base at V and 6 bases at J, with 16 bases between. The chain's CDR3 is CASSQVVRENGNSPLHF. Here the CDR3 DNA reads TGCGCCAGCAGCCAAGTAGTCAGGGAGAACGGTAATTCACCCCTCCACTTT.

This clone was seen at least ten times. The V gene is TRBV4-2, the J gene TRBJ2-7, with D tentatively TRBD1 (5 bases). The germline V and J ends were trimmed by 0 bases and 2 bases, with 11 bases remaining between them. The CDR3 length is 15 residues. Looked up from germline, CDR1 is LGHNA and CDR2 is YNFKEQ. For the CDR3, the DNA is TGTGCCAGCAGCCAAGATCAAGGGGATCCCTACGAGCAGTACTTC. Protein product: CASSQDQGDPYEQYF.

Only a few counts were recorded for this clone. This rearrangement joins TRBV4-2 to TRBJ2-6, with 9 bases identical to TRBD1. The CDR3 covers 20 residues. After removal of 1 base from V and 1 base from J, the junction contained 11 bases not matched to a gene. CDR1 is LGHNA and CDR2 is YNFKEQ in the germline V gene. Here the CDR3 DNA reads TGTGCCAGCAGCCAAGCCCGCGGGACAGGGTTCCTGTCTGGGGCCAACGTCCTGACTTTC. It encodes CASSQARGTGFLSGANVLTF.

This clone appeared many times. This chain links TRBV4-1 with TRBJ2-2, with 8 bases matching TRBD2. Germline values: CDR1 MGHRA, CDR2 YSYEKL. This CDR3 spans 16 amino acids. J lost 3 bases, V lost 4 bases, and 7 bases had no gene match. CDR3 in DNA: TGCGCCAGCAGCCCCACGGGGGGGGTATACACCGGGGAGCTGTTTTTT. Protein sequence: CASSPTGGVYTGELFF.

This clone was detected a few times. The rearrangement uses TRBV30 and TRBJ2-3, with D unclear. V was pared by 0 bases and J by 0 bases, with 22 bases between. Germline CDR1 GTSNPN, CDR2 SVGIG (reference sequence). The CDR3 is 19 amino acids. The CDR3 region is CAWSVTSTLLSTSTDTQYF. CDR3 DNA sequence: TGTGCCTGGAGTGTAACCTCCACCTTGTTATCGACTAGCACAGATACGCAGTATTTT. The full variable domain, in which reference TRBV30 and TRBJ2-3 provide the parts outside the CDR3, is SQTIHQWPATLVQPVGSPLSLECTVEGTSNPNLYWYRQAAGRGLQLLFYSVGIGQISSEVPQNLSASRPQDRQFILSSKKLLLSDSGFYLCAWSVTSTLLSTSTDTQYFGPGTRLTVL.

In its sample, this clone was seen many times. V usage is TRBV12-3 or TRBV12-4 and J usage is TRBJ1-2, with 9 bases fitting TRBD1. This CDR3 has 14 amino acids. J gave up 4 bases and V 3 bases, and 3 bases lay outside the gene matches. The CDR3 here is CASSFGTGLYGYTF. The CDR3 DNA reads as TGTGCCAGCAGTTTCGGGACAGGGCTCTATGGCTACACCTTC.

The sample holds many counts of this clone. This chain links TRBV12-3 or TRBV12-4 with TRBJ1-2, with TRBD1 as a possible D gene (5 bases). V was trimmed by 6 bases and J by 5 bases, leaving 13 bases between them. The CDR3 is 13 residues long. The chain's CDR3 is CASSVDSSYGYTF. The CDR3 coding sequence is TGTGCCAGCAGCGTAGACAGTTCTTATGGCTACACCTTC.

This clone showed up many times. The V and J genes are TRBV12-3 or TRBV12-4 and TRBJ1-1; 8 nucleotides agree with TRBD1. Germline trimming cut 5 bases from V and 1 base from J; bases unmatched to any gene: 6. CDR3 length: 15 residues. The CDR3 is CASSIGDRRNTEAFF. CDR3 sequence (DNA): TGTGCCAGCAGTATAGGGGACAGGAGGAACACTGAAGCTTTCTTT.

This clone was seen repeatedly, ten times or more. This chain links TRBV5-6 with TRBJ2-1; 8 bases fit TRBD1. Germline CDR1 and CDR2: SGHDT and YYEEEE. The CDR3 runs to 19 residues. J gave up 0 bases and V 4 bases, and 15 bases lay outside the gene matches. The CDR3 region has the DNA TGTGCCAGCAGCCCCCCGCCGGGACAGGTATTCGTCTCCTACAATGAGCAGTTCTTC. As protein: CASSPPPGQVFVSYNEQFF.

This clone has at least ten counts. The chain combines TRBV5-6 with TRBJ1-4; a possible D gene is TRBD1 (5 bases). The CDR3 consists of 16 residues. Germline assignment: CDR1 SGHDT and CDR2 YYEEEE. The ends were cut back, 0 bases at V and 6 bases at J, with 15 bases in the middle. The CDR3 here is CASSLGFRQGDEKLFF. The CDR3 DNA follows: TGTGCCAGCAGCTTGGGATTTCGTCAGGGTGATGAAAAACTGTTTTTT.

This chain links TRBV19 with TRBJ2-3, with D unclear. The germline V and J ends were trimmed by 3 bases and 5 bases, with 12 bases remaining between them. Germline CDR1 and CDR2: LNHDA and SQIVND (reference sequence). CDR3 length: 14 amino acids. This CDR3 is CASSILDSIDTQYF. The DNA of the CDR3 is TGTGCCAGTAGTATTCTAGATAGTATAGATACGCAGTATTTT.

This clone showed up many times. The gene calls are TRBV6-5 and TRBJ1-5; D unresolved. V was pared by 2 bases and J by 6 bases, with 5 bases between. The length of the CDR3 is 12 residues. In germline, CDR1 is MNHEY, CDR2 SVGAGI. This chain's CDR3 is CASSYLGQPQHF. DNA of the CDR3: TGTGCCAGCAGTTACCTCGGTCAGCCCCAGCATTTT.

In this sample, this clone turned up many times. The V and J genes are TRBV6-5 and TRBJ1-1; TRBD1 aligns across 8 bases. After removal of 2 bases from V and 4 bases from J, the junction contained 0 bases not matched to a gene. Germline assignment: CDR1 MNHEY and CDR2 SVGAGI. CDR3 length equals 13 residues. The CDR3 nucleotides read TGTGCCAGCAGTTACGACAGGGGCACTGAAGCTTTCTTT. Translated: CASSYDRGTEAFF.

This clone has a count of ten or more. The genes are TRBV2 and TRBJ2-1; 7 nucleotides agree with TRBD1. The V and J ends lost 2 bases and 5 bases, in that order; junction bases with no gene match: 3. This CDR3 spans 14 amino acids. Germline V lookup: CDR1 SNHLY, CDR2 FYNNEI. Here the CDR3 reads CASSESRGNNEQFF. The CDR3 coding sequence is TGTGCCAGCAGTGAAAGCAGGGGGAACAATGAGCAGTTCTTC.

This clone showed up many times. V and J are TRBV7-9 and TRBJ1-4; 7 nucleotides agree with TRBD1. This CDR3 spans 15 amino acids. Germline V CDR1 and CDR2: SEHNR, FQNEAQ (reference sequence). The junction had 7 bases not matched to a gene; V was cut back by 4 bases and J by 5 bases. Here the CDR3 DNA reads TGTGCCAGCAGCTCCGAGGGACAGCGGAATGAAAAACTGTTTTTT. Its translation: CASSSEGQRNEKLFF.